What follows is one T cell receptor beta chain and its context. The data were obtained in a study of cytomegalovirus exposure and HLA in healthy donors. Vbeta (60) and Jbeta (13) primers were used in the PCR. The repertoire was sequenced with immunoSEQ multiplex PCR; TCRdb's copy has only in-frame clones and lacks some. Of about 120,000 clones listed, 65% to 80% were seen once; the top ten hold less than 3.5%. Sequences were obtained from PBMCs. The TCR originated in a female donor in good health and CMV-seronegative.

The CDR3 bases are TGTGCCAGCAGACAGGGAATACTAACCTACGAGCAGTACTTC. It codes for CASRQGILTYEQYF. The rearrangement links TRBV6-5 to TRBJ2-7; D possibly corresponds to TRBD1 (6 bases). CDR1 and CDR2 (germline): MNHEY, SVGAGI. Trimming cost V 6 bases and J 2 bases, with 14 bases left between them. This CDR3 comprises 14 residues.